These 27 T cell receptor beta chains share one sample of origin, sequenced in a study of blood T cell repertoires in COVID-19. TCRdb keeps only in-frame clones here, not all; method: immunoSEQ multiplex PCR. The sample records 140,000 or so clones, 88% being singletons. Material for sequencing was peripheral blood. These receptors came from a woman between 45 and 65 years old with acute or convalescent COVID-19.

The chain uses TRBV6-5 and TRBJ1-3; D not resolved. This CDR3 spans 16 amino acids. The germline V gene encodes CDR1 MNHEY and CDR2 SVGAGI. Trimming stripped 0 bases from V and 4 bases from J, with 13 bases between. CDR3 bases: TGTGCCAGCAGTTACTCAAATGGGCTACCCGGAAACACCATATATTTT. Translation: CASSYSNGLPGNTIYF.

DNA of the CDR3: TGCGCCAGCAGCCCCCTCCACACCCAGGCTATGGGCAATGAGCAGTTCTTC. Encoded protein: CASSPLHTQAMGNEQFF. The gene calls are TRBV5-1 and TRBJ2-1; no clear D. CDR3 size: 17 residues. CDR1 is SGHRS, CDR2 YFSETQ, per germline. V was shortened by 4 bases and J by 6 bases, with 23 bases between the two germline ends.

Only one count was recorded for this clone. This rearrangement joins TRBV29-1 to TRBJ2-1; weak D call: TRBD2 (7 bases). Germline loops: CDR1 SQVTM, CDR2 ANQGSEA. Trimming shortened V by 4 bases and J by 10 bases, and 14 bases separated the two germline ends. The CDR3 sequence is 12 residues long. CDR3 sequence (DNA): TGCAGCGTTGGAGGGGGGGGCGGCGAGCAGTTCTTC. Encoded protein: CSVGGGGGEQFF.

The rearrangement uses TRBV7-8 and TRBJ2-3; maybe TRBD1 (5 bases). Trimming removed 1 base from V and 4 bases from J, with 9 bases in between. Germline assignment: CDR1 SGHVS and CDR2 FQNEAQ. The CDR3 is 14 residues long. DNA for the CDR3: TGTGCCAGCAGCTTAGGTCCAGGGTCAGATACGCAGTATTTT. It codes for CASSLGPGSDTQYF. Filled out from reference TRBV7-8 and TRBJ2-3, the complete variable domain reads GAGVSQSPRYKVAKRGQDVALRCDPISGHVSLFWYQQALGQGPEFLTYFQNEAQLDKSGLPSDRFFAERPEGSVSTLKIQRTQQEDSAVYLCASSLGPGSDTQYFGPGTRLTVL.

V gene TRBV29-1 combines with J gene TRBJ1-1; D ambiguous. Germline assignment: CDR1 SQVTM and CDR2 ANQGSEA. This CDR3 contains 11 residues. The V end was cut by 4 bases, the J end by 5 bases, with 8 bases between. The CDR3 nucleotides read TGCAGCGTTGCACTTTTAACTGAAGCTTTCTTT. This sequence encodes CSVALLTEAFF. The full variable domain, its missing parts supplied by reference TRBV29-1 and TRBJ1-1, is SAVISQKPSRDICQRGTSLTIQCQVDSQVTMMFWYRQQPGQSLTLIATANQGSEATYESGFVIDKFPISRPNLTFSTLTVSNMSPEDSSIYLCSVALLTEAFFGQGTRLTVV.

V is TRBV28 and J is TRBJ2-4; 7 nucleotides align to TRBD1. The length of the CDR3 is 18 residues. Germline values: CDR1 MDHEN, CDR2 SYDVKM. Germline trimming cut 5 bases from V and 0 bases from J; bases unmatched to any gene: 13. The CDR3 protein is CASSPGPDRDLAKNIQYF. In DNA, the CDR3 is TGTGCCAGCAGTCCGGGACCAGACAGGGACCTAGCCAAAAACATTCAGTACTTC. The full variable domain, rest sourced from reference TRBV28 and TRBJ2-4, is DVKVTQSSRYLVKRTGEKVFLECVQDMDHENMFWYRQDPGLGLRLIYFSYDVKMKEKGDIPEGYSVSREKKERFSLILESASTNQTSMYLCASSPGPDRDLAKNIQYFGAGTRLSVL.

The chain joins TRBV7-8 to TRBJ2-3; TRBD1 matches at 8 bases. The V gene's germline CDR1 is SGHVS and CDR2 FQNEAQ. The CDR3 spans 16 residues. V shed 3 bases and J 1 base; nucleotides not matched to a gene: 6. CDR3 region: CASSFTGGAGTDTQYF. CDR3 DNA: TGTGCCAGCAGCTTTACAGGGGGTGCGGGCACAGATACGCAGTATTTT.

V and J are TRBV9 and TRBJ2-7; possibly TRBD2 for D (5 bases). This CDR3 spans 15 amino acids. Germline assignment: CDR1 SGDLS and CDR2 YYNGEE. Trimming removed 0 bases from V and 2 bases from J, with 12 bases in between. CDR3 sequence (DNA): TGTGCCAGCAGCGTAGACCCGGGGAGCACCTACGAGCAGTACTTC. It encodes CASSVDPGSTYEQYF.

The chain employs TRBV9 and TRBJ1-1; a weak D match, TRBD1 (6 bases). CDR3 length: 15 amino acids. The germline gives CDR1 SGDLS, CDR2 YYNGEE. V was trimmed by 3 bases and J by 0 bases, leaving 12 bases between them. In DNA form, the CDR3 reads TGTGCCAGCAGCGAGATCAGGGGAGTGAACACTGAAGCTTTCTTT. Protein: CASSEIRGVNTEAFF.

This chain connects TRBV3-1 (or the pseudogene TRBV3-2) to TRBJ1-2; no clear D. Germline values: CDR1 LGHDT, CDR2 YNNKEL (reference sequence). CDR3 length equals 12 residues. Trimming removed 8 bases from V and 5 bases from J, with 12 bases in between. The CDR3 loop reads CASGAVGYGYTF. The CDR3 bases are TGTGCCAGCGGAGCGGTGGGTTATGGCTACACCTTC.

The V and J genes are TRBV3-1 (or the pseudogene TRBV3-2) and TRBJ1-5; D not certain. The germline V gene has CDR1 LGHDT and CDR2 YNNKEL (reference sequence). CDR3 length: 14 amino acids. Trimming removed 4 bases from V and 0 bases from J, with 7 bases in between. CDR3 sequence reads: CASSPVLSNQPQHF. CDR3 in DNA: TGTGCCAGCAGCCCAGTCCTTAGCAATCAGCCCCAGCATTTT.

The chain carries TRBV7-2 and TRBJ1-2, with D possibly TRBD1 on 5 matching bases. Between the trimmed V and J ends, which lost 5 bases and 4 bases, there was a span of 14 bases. Per germline, CDR1 SGHTA and CDR2 FQGNSA. CDR3 length: 14 amino acids. This chain's CDR3 is CASSPTERGYGYTF. CDR3 sequence (DNA): TGTGCCAGCAGCCCGACAGAGCGAGGCTATGGCTACACCTTC. The full variable domain, in which reference TRBV7-2 and TRBJ1-2 provide the parts outside the CDR3, is GAGVSQSPSNKVTEKGKDVELRCDPISGHTALYWYRQSLGQGLEFLIYFQGNSAPDKSGLPSDRFSAERTGGSVSTLTIQRTQQEDSAVYLCASSPTERGYGYTFGSGTRLTVV.

J is TRBJ1-1 and V is TRBV28; 11 bases match TRBD1. Trimming took 10 bases from V and 7 from J; bases not matched to a gene: 8. This CDR3 contains 13 residues. Germline V gene sequence: CDR1 MDHEN, CDR2 SYDVKM. The CDR3: CATAGQGANEAFF. DNA of the CDR3: TGTGCCACCGCCGGACAGGGGGCGAATGAAGCTTTCTTT.

This sequence joins TRBV12-3 or TRBV12-4 and TRBJ2-1, with D possibly TRBD2 on 5 matching bases. With 10 bases removed from V and 7 bases from J, the gap between germline ends came to 11 bases. The CDR3 consists of 11 residues. The CDR3 loop reads CAIDGDNEQFF. The CDR3, as DNA: TGTGCCATCGACGGGGATAATGAGCAGTTCTTC.

CDR3 in DNA: TGCGCCAGCAGCGCCCGACAGGGCTTGAACACTGAAGCTTTCTTT. Translation gives CASSARQGLNTEAFF. This chain joins TRBV5-1 and TRBJ1-1, with 7 bases aligning to TRBD1. J was trimmed by 0 bases and V by 4 bases; bases with no gene match: 6. The germline V gene encodes CDR1 SGHRS and CDR2 YFSETQ. CDR3 length: 15 amino acids.

The genes are TRBV6-5 and TRBJ1-2, with a tentative D call TRBD1 (5 bases). The V gene lost 1 base and the J gene lost 6 bases, with 12 bases spanning the gap. The CDR3 is made up of 14 amino acids. Germline lookup yields CDR1 MNHEY and CDR2 SVGAGI. CDR3 in DNA: TGTGCCAGCAGTTACTTGGGGCGGGAGGATGGCTACACCTTC. Protein product: CASSYLGREDGYTF.

J is TRBJ2-1 and V is TRBV27; TRBD2 aligns across 8 bases. Trimming cost V 2 bases and J 0 bases; bases outside gene matches: 3. The CDR3 runs 16 residues. Germline CDR1 MNHEY, CDR2 SMNVEV (reference sequence). The CDR3: CASSLVAGISYNEQFF. The CDR3 coding sequence is TGTGCCAGCAGTTTAGTAGCGGGAATCTCCTACAATGAGCAGTTCTTC.

Details on this clone: Different DNA sequences within this sample yield the same CDR3. This chain uses TRBV18 with TRBJ2-5; 8 nucleotides match TRBD1. V dropped 3 bases and J dropped 2; count of bases not matched to a gene: 2. This CDR3 is 14 amino acids long. Germline CDR1 and CDR2: KGHSH and LQKENI. This CDR3 reads CASSPTGAQETQYF. CDR3 sequence (DNA): TGTGCCAGCTCACCGACAGGGGCTCAAGAGACCCAGTACTTC.

The chain joins TRBV2 to TRBJ2-5; the match to TRBD2 covers 14 bases. Germline loops: CDR1 SNHLY, CDR2 FYNNEI. CDR3 size: 16 residues. V was pared by 5 bases and J by 4 bases, with 6 bases of the junction left unmatched. As DNA, the CDR3 is TGTGCCAGCAGTCTAGGACTAGCGGGAGGTCTAGAGACCCAGTACTTC. Its protein product is CASSLGLAGGLETQYF.

The chain is built from TRBV7-9 and TRBJ2-5; 14 bases are a match to TRBD2. From germline, CDR1 is SEHNR and CDR2 FQNEAQ (reference sequence). V was clipped by 5 bases and J by 0 bases; unmatched bases: 5. The CDR3 has 17 residues. The CDR3 DNA reads as TGTGCCAGCAGCGCCCGGACTAGCGGGAGGCACCAAGAGACCCAGTACTTC. It is translated as CASSARTSGRHQETQYF.

The chain links TRBV5-1 to TRBJ2-5; 9 bases line up with TRBD1. Germline V gene sequence: CDR1 SGHRS, CDR2 YFSETQ. Trimming cost V 2 bases and J 4 bases; bases outside gene matches: 6. The CDR3 contains 15 residues. CDR3 sequence: CASSLWGQGGETQYF. For the CDR3, the DNA is TGCGCCAGCAGCTTATGGGGACAGGGAGGAGAGACCCAGTACTTC.

This chain links TRBV19 with TRBJ2-7; 9 nucleotides align to TRBD1. Germline assignment: CDR1 LNHDA and CDR2 SQIVND (reference sequence). This CDR3 comprises 14 residues. V lost 5 bases and J lost 2; bases outside the gene matches: 4. The CDR3 DNA is TGTGCCAGTAGTCTCGGGACAGGGACCTACGAGCAGTACTTC. This encodes CASSLGTGTYEQYF.

This rearrangement joins TRBV19 to TRBJ1-1, with no clear D. The CDR3 extends over 14 amino acids. CDR1 and CDR2 (germline): LNHDA, SQIVND (reference sequence). V was clipped by 5 bases and J by 2 bases, with 12 bases between them. CDR3 sequence: CASSWVGGNTEAFF. In nucleotides, the CDR3 is TGTGCCAGTAGTTGGGTCGGCGGTAACACTGAAGCTTTCTTT. Supplemented by reference TRBV19 and TRBJ1-1, the full variable domain reads DGGITQSPKYLFRKEGQNVTLSCEQNLNHDAMYWYRQDPGQGLRLIYYSQIVNDFQKGDIAEGYSVSREKKESFPLTVTSAQKNPTAFYLCASSWVGGNTEAFFGQGTRLTVV.

This clone was seen once. The chain combines TRBV15 with TRBJ1-2, with D maybe TRBD1 (6 bases). The CDR3 has 14 amino acids. V lost 7 bases and J 2 bases, leaving 14 bases between the germline ends. Looked up from germline, CDR1 is LNHNV and CDR2 is YYDKDF (reference sequence). This CDR3 is CATTKGGTNYGYTF. The CDR3, as DNA: TGTGCCACCACCAAAGGGGGTACCAACTATGGCTACACCTTC.

The chain uses TRBV5-1 and TRBJ1-6, with D possibly TRBD1 on 5 matching bases. CDR1 and CDR2 from the germline V gene are SGHRS and YFSETQ. The ends were cut back, 4 bases at V and 14 bases at J, with 10 bases in the middle. The CDR3 consists of 11 residues. The CDR3, as DNA: TGCGCCAGCAGCGATGGGGCCACCCTCCACTTT. Protein product: CASSDGATLHF.

The table lists this clone with a few counts. This rearrangement joins TRBV13 to TRBJ2-1; 8 bases agree with TRBD1. Germline lookup yields CDR1 PRHDT and CDR2 FYEKMQ (reference sequence). The CDR3 covers 16 residues. V gave up 5 bases and J gave up 9 bases; unmatched junction bases: 15. The CDR3 DNA is TGTGCCAGCAGCACAAAACCGGGACAGGTAGGCGGTGAGCAGTTCTTC. It encodes CASSTKPGQVGGEQFF.

The rearrangement links TRBV27 to TRBJ2-7; D remains ambiguous. This CDR3 has 14 residues. Germline V gene lookup returns CDR1 MNHEY and CDR2 SMNVEV (reference sequence). Trimming pared 5 bases from V and 0 bases from J, leaving 11 bases between. For the CDR3, the DNA is TGTGCCAGCAGTATAACACAGACCTCCTACGAGCAGTACTTC. It specifies CASSITQTSYEQYF.